These T cell receptor beta chains were read from a single sample in a study of blood T cell repertoires in COVID-19. Data came from immunoSEQ multiplex PCR; TCRdb stores just in-frame clones and leaves some out. The table records around 200,000 clones, over 80% of them present only once. The sequenced sample was PBMCs or T cells enriched from blood (not recorded which). Receptor source: a young man with acute COVID-19. Each CDR3 is given with its conserved first and last residue. The D gene is left open where the match is weak. Clone sizes are given selectively: once, few, many, or a class where the clone is expanded.

j_gene	abundance	v_gene	d_gene	CDR3nt	CDR3aa
TRBJ2-3	NA	TRBV28	NA	TGTGCCAGCATTCAGGGGGATACGCAGTATTTT	CASIQGDTQYF
TRBJ2-3	NA	TRBV5-6	TRBD2	TGTGCCAGCAGCTTGGGGGTTTTCGGCGGGAGTACAGATACGCAGTATTTT	CASSLGVFGGSTDTQYF
TRBJ2-7	NA	TRBV4-1	NA	TGCGCCAGCAGCCAAGAAAGGAGGACGGTCTACGAGCAGTACTTC	CASSQERRTVYEQYF
TRBJ1-4	NA	TRBV28	TRBD1	TGTGCCAGCAGTTCGACAACTCGACAGGGGCGCAATGAAAAACTGTTTTTT	CASSSTTRQGRNEKLFF
TRBJ2-1	NA	TRBV7-9	TRBD2	TGTGCCAGCAGCTTAGGGGTTGGCGGGAGCCTCTCCTACAATGAGCAGTTCTTC	CASSLGVGGSLSYNEQFF
TRBJ2-1	NA	TRBV10-2	TRBD2	TGCGCCAGCAGTGAAGCTAGCGGGAGAGTGAATGAGCAGTTCTTC	CASSEASGRVNEQFF
TRBJ1-1	NA	TRBV2	NA	TGTGCCAGCACCCCGGACAGAAACACTGAAGCTTTCTTT	CASTPDRNTEAFF
TRBJ1-2	once	TRBV27	TRBD1	TGTGCCAGCAGTCGCAACACCGGGACAGGATATGGCTACACCTTC	CASSRNTGTGYGYTF
TRBJ1-3	few	TRBV7-3	NA	TGTGCCAGCAGCCCCTCGGGGGGTGGAAACACCATATATTTT	CASSPSGGGNTIYF
TRBJ2-3	NA	TRBV4-3	NA	TGCGCCAGCAGCCAGGGAAGCGGGACAGATACGCAGTATTTT	CASSQGSGTDTQYF
TRBJ2-7	NA	TRBV29-1	NA	TGCAGCGTTGTCTCGGGGTACGAGCAGTACTTC	CSVVSGYEQYF
TRBJ2-7	NA	TRBV5-1	TRBD2	TGCGCCAGCAGCTTGGGACTAGCGGGATCATCGAGCTCCTACGAGCAGTACTTC	CASSLGLAGSSSSYEQYF
TRBJ2-4	many	TRBV29-1	NA	TGCAGCGTTTTATGGTCGGGGGCCAAAAACATTCAGTACTTC	CSVLWSGAKNIQYF
TRBJ2-2	once	TRBV28	TRBD2	TGTGCCAGCACGGGAGGGGCCGGGGAGCTGTTTTTT	CASTGGAGELFF
TRBJ2-2	NA	TRBV6-2/TRBV6-3	TRBD2	TGTGCCAGCAGTTCGGGACTAGACACCGGGGAGCTGTTTTTT	CASSSGLDTGELFF
TRBJ2-3	once	TRBV28	TRBD2	TGTGCCAGCAGTTTTCTGATCGGGAGGGCCGCAGATACGCAGTATTTT	CASSFLIGRAADTQYF
TRBJ2-7	NA	TRBV30	TRBD1	TGTGCCTGGGGGCTGACAGGGGGGGCCTACGAGCAGTACTTC	CAWGLTGGAYEQYF
TRBJ2-1	few	TRBV14	TRBD2	TGTGCCAGCAGCCGCGGACTAGCGCGGGGGAGTGAGCAGTTCTTC	CASSRGLARGSEQFF
TRBJ2-1	NA	TRBV12-3/TRBV12-4	TRBD2	TGTGCCAGCAGCCACACTAGCGACAATGAGCAGTTCTTC	CASSHTSDNEQFF
TRBJ1-1	once	TRBV28	TRBD1	TGTGCCAGTCGACAGGGGGTAGTGAACACTGAAGCTTTCTTT	CASRQGVVNTEAFF
TRBJ2-3	NA	TRBV7-2	TRBD2	TGTGCCAGCAGGCCTACGGGACTAGCGGGAGGGCCCGTCACAGATACGCAGTATTTT	CASRPTGLAGGPVTDTQYF
TRBJ1-2	NA	TRBV27	NA	TGTGCCAGCAGTTCCTCTGGACTGAAGGAGAGGACCTTC	CASSSSGLKERTF
TRBJ1-2	NA	TRBV9	TRBD1	TGTGCCAGCACCCTCCGGGACAGCTATGGCTACACCTTC	CASTLRDSYGYTF
TRBJ2-2	NA	TRBV9	NA	TGTGCCAGCAGCGTAGAATCAGGGGCCCGTACCGGGGAGCTGTTTTTT	CASSVESGARTGELFF
TRBJ2-7	NA	TRBV28	TRBD2	TGTGCCAGCATTTCCACTAGCGACTACGAGCAGTACTTC	CASISTSDYEQYF
TRBJ2-7	NA	TRBV13	TRBD2	TGTGCCAGCAGCTTAGAGGGGCTAGCGGGAGGAGACTCCGAGCAGTACTTC	CASSLEGLAGGDSEQYF
TRBJ1-5	NA	TRBV19	TRBD1	TGTGCCAGTACTCCGACAGGGGGCTATAGCAATCAGCCCCAGCATTTT	CASTPTGGYSNQPQHF